Listed here are 31 T cell receptor beta chains from one sample, sequenced in a study of OX40 agonist ivuxolimab in advanced cancers. TCRdb keeps only in-frame clones here, not all; method: immunoSEQ multiplex PCR. The profile covers about 70,000 clones, with around nine tenths appearing a single time and more than 0.85% taken by the ten largest. This material consisted of CD4+ or CD8+ T cells sorted from blood, taken in a trial of the OX40 agonist ivuxolimab. The receptors here all came from an adult with an advanced solid tumor such as melanoma, head and neck, liver or kidney cancer.

The V gene is TRBV6-1, the J gene TRBJ1-2, with D perhaps matching TRBD1 (5 bases). The CDR3 contains 15 residues. Germline values: CDR1 MNHNS, CDR2 SASEGT. V gave up 8 bases and J gave up 0 bases, with 16 bases separating them. CDR3 amino acids: CASGGRDVTNYGYTF. The CDR3 DNA sequence: TGTGCCAGCGGGGGACGAGACGTCACTAACTATGGCTACACCTTC.

The V gene is TRBV19, the J gene TRBJ2-3, with D tentatively TRBD2 (5 bases). The CDR3 runs 14 residues. Trimming pared 3 bases from V and 1 base from J, leaving 8 bases between. Germline-derived CDR1 and CDR2 are LNHDA and SQIVND (reference sequence). The CDR3 bases are TGTGCCAGTAGTATCTACGGGGGCACAGATACGCAGTATTTT. It encodes CASSIYGGTDTQYF. The full variable domain, in which reference TRBV19 and TRBJ2-3 provide the parts outside the CDR3, is DGGITQSPKYLFRKEGQNVTLSCEQNLNHDAMYWYRQDPGQGLRLIYYSQIVNDFQKGDIAEGYSVSREKKESFPLTVTSAQKNPTAFYLCASSIYGGTDTQYFGPGTRLTVL.

The chain uses TRBV5-1 and TRBJ1-5; 7 bases agree with TRBD1. CDR3 size: 14 residues. J was trimmed by 5 bases and V by 7 bases; bases with no gene match: 9. Germline V CDR1 and CDR2: SGHRS, YFSETQ. The CDR3 here is CASSLMGTDQPQHF. The CDR3, as DNA: TGCGCCAGCTCCTTAATGGGGACAGATCAGCCCCAGCATTTT.

The chain is built from TRBV7-6 and TRBJ2-1; D gene uncertain. CDR1 is SGHVS, CDR2 FNYEAQ, per germline. The CDR3 is 15 amino acids. V shed 5 bases and J shed 10 bases, with 21 bases lying between them. DNA for the CDR3: TGTGCCAGCAGCCTGGACCTAACTTATAATGGCGAGCAGTTCTTC. It encodes CASSLDLTYNGEQFF.

CDR3: CASSEEAGISTDTQYF. CDR3 sequence (DNA): TGTGCCAGCAGTGAAGAAGCGGGGATTAGCACAGATACGCAGTATTTT. The chain couples TRBV6-1 to TRBJ2-3; 7 bases line up with TRBD2. The CDR3 spans 16 residues. V trimming: 1 base; J trimming: 0 bases; junction bases outside the gene matches: 4. Germline CDR1 MNHNS, CDR2 SASEGT.

In DNA form, the CDR3 reads TGTGCCAGCAGCCCTACCCCCGCTGGATGGACCGGGGAGCTGTTTTTT. The encoded protein is CASSPTPAGWTGELFF. The rearrangement links TRBV2 to TRBJ2-2, with D unresolved. Germline V gene lookup returns CDR1 SNHLY and CDR2 FYNNEI. This CDR3 contains 16 residues. V lost 6 bases, J lost 5 bases, and 19 bases lay in between.

The genes are TRBV7-9 and TRBJ2-3; D is uncertain. The CDR3 is 14 amino acids. CDR1 and CDR2 from the germline V gene are SEHNR and FQNEAQ (reference sequence). V lost 4 bases and J lost 4, with 12 bases in between. This CDR3 is CASSSSLPSDTQYF. The DNA for the CDR3 is TGTGCCAGCAGCTCGTCCCTGCCATCAGATACGCAGTATTTT.

The chain links TRBV9 to TRBJ2-1; a weak D match, TRBD1 (6 bases). The CDR3 runs to 15 residues. Germline values: CDR1 SGDLS, CDR2 YYNGEE. Trimming left V 3 bases short and J 3 bases short, with 13 bases between. The CDR3 protein is CASSAPGQHYNEQFF. The CDR3 region has the DNA TGTGCCAGCAGCGCTCCGGGACAACACTACAATGAGCAGTTCTTC. Full variable domain (outside the CDR3, taken from reference TRBV9 and TRBJ2-1): DSGVTQTPKHLITATGQRVTLRCSPRSGDLSVYWYQQSLDQGLQFLIQYYNGEERAKGNILERFSAQQFPDLHSELNLSSLELGDSALYFCASSAPGQHYNEQFFGPGTRLTVL.

The chain combines TRBV11-2 with TRBJ1-5; TRBD1 might be the D (5 bases). Trimming removed 0 bases from V and 7 bases from J, with 13 bases in between. The CDR3 is 15 residues long. Germline CDR1 reads SGHAT; CDR2 reads FQNNGV. The CDR3 region has the DNA TGTGCCAGCAGCTTAGATGGCAGGGTGGGACAGCCCCAGCATTTT. Translation gives CASSLDGRVGQPQHF.

The rearrangement links TRBV5-6 to TRBJ1-2; the match to TRBD1 covers 7 bases. The CDR3 has 13 residues. Trimming at V came to 4 bases and at J to 7 bases, leaving 7 bases not matched to a gene. The germline V gene has CDR1 SGHDT and CDR2 YYEEEE. CDR3 sequence: CASSRQGLGGYTF. CDR3 DNA sequence: TGTGCCAGCAGCCGACAGGGCCTCGGTGGCTACACCTTC.

Comments on this clone: Other DNA sequences within the sample encode an identical CDR3. The chain couples TRBV5-1 to TRBJ2-7; no clear D gene. The length of the CDR3 is 12 residues. Trimming cost V 1 base and J 1 base, with 3 bases left between them. CDR1 and CDR2 (germline): SGHRS, YFSETQ. In DNA, the CDR3 is TGCGCCAGCAGCTTGACATCCTACGAGCAGTACTTC. Protein product: CASSLTSYEQYF.

This clone has only one observation. The CDR3 DNA sequence: TGTGCCAGCAGTGAGGTAGGAGCGGTGAACACTGAAGCTTTCTTT. This encodes CASSEVGAVNTEAFF. This rearrangement joins TRBV2 to TRBJ1-1; no clear D gene. Germline values: CDR1 SNHLY, CDR2 FYNNEI. The germline V and J ends were trimmed by 3 bases and 0 bases, with 11 bases remaining between them. CDR3 length: 15 amino acids.

The J gene is TRBJ2-5, the V gene TRBV4-2, with TRBD2 identical over 13 bases. Germline values: CDR1 LGHNA, CDR2 YNFKEQ. J gave up 5 bases and V 4 bases, and 13 bases lay outside the gene matches. The CDR3 is 18 amino acids. CDR3: CASSPSYSRLAGGETQYF. DNA for the CDR3: TGTGCCAGCAGCCCTAGTTATTCCAGACTAGCGGGGGGCGAGACCCAGTACTTC.

The chain uses TRBV5-1 and TRBJ1-6; no reliable D call. Germline V gives CDR1 SGHRS, CDR2 YFSETQ. V lost 0 bases, J lost 2 bases, and 12 bases lay in between. CDR3 length equals 17 residues. Here the CDR3 reads CASSLGSSGPYNSPLHF. The CDR3 DNA reads as TGCGCCAGCAGCTTGGGGTCCTCAGGCCCCTATAATTCACCCCTCCACTTT.

J is TRBJ2-1 and V is TRBV2, with 12 bases aligning to TRBD2. Germline values: CDR1 SNHLY, CDR2 FYNNEI. The CDR3 extends over 16 amino acids. V lost 2 bases to trimming and J lost 6 bases; unmatched junction nucleotides: 5. CDR3: CASSEWGTSGPNEQFF. The DNA of the CDR3 is TGTGCCAGCAGTGAATGGGGGACTAGCGGGCCCAATGAGCAGTTCTTC.

On this clone itself: At one end, the junction sequence differs from germline, possibly due to a read error. This rearrangement joins TRBV5-5 to TRBJ2-7, with no clear D. Germline assignment: CDR1 SGHKS and CDR2 YYEKEE (reference sequence). The CDR3 is 15 residues long. The CDR3 loop reads CTSSLAGYSSYEQYF. As DNA, the CDR3 is TGTACCAGCAGCTTGGCCGGATATAGCTCCTACGAGCAGTACTTC.

CDR3 region: CASSQGSGPNNQPQHF. The DNA for the CDR3 is TGTGCCAGCAGCCAGGGGTCGGGCCCCAACAATCAGCCCCAGCATTTT. The J gene is TRBJ1-5, the V gene TRBV7-9, with a weak D call TRBD1 (6 bases). CDR1 SEHNR and CDR2 FQNEAQ come from the germline V gene (reference sequence). This CDR3 has 16 amino acids. Trimming removed 5 bases at V and 3 bases at J, with 17 bases between.

The chain couples TRBV6-1 to TRBJ1-4, with D unresolved. The CDR3 spans 13 residues. Trimming removed 4 bases at V and 7 bases at J, with 10 bases between. The germline CDR1 and CDR2 sequences are MNHNS and SASEGT. The CDR3 region has the DNA TGTGCCAGCAGTGCGGAGTATTTTGAAAAACTGTTTTTT. It encodes CASSAEYFEKLFF.

CDR3 DNA sequence: TGTGCCAGCAGTTACTCGGGGACAGCTGGGGCCAACGTCCTGACTTTC. Translation gives CASSYSGTAGANVLTF. The chain uses TRBV6-5 and TRBJ2-6; TRBD1 matches at 7 bases. Germline V CDR1 and CDR2: MNHEY, SVGAGI. The CDR3 length is 16 residues. The V and J ends lost 0 bases and 2 bases, in that order; junction bases with no gene match: 1.

The J gene is TRBJ1-4, the V gene TRBV7-9, with D perhaps TRBD1 (5 bases). CDR1 is SEHNR, CDR2 FQNEAQ, per germline (reference sequence). CDR3 size: 13 residues. Between the trimmed V and J ends, which lost 1 base and 5 bases, there was a span of 5 bases. The CDR3 is CASSLGQNEKLFF. The CDR3 DNA is TGTGCCAGCAGCTTAGGACAGAATGAAAAACTGTTTTTT.

The chain has TRBV19 and TRBJ1-1, with TRBD1 matching 8 bases. The CDR3 is made up of 17 amino acids. CDR1 is LNHDA, CDR2 SQIVND, per germline (reference sequence). V lost 5 bases and J lost 0; bases outside the gene matches: 11. This chain's CDR3 is CASSQGDRRTMNTEAFF. The CDR3 DNA is TGTGCCAGTAGTCAAGGGGACAGGCGTACTATGAACACTGAAGCTTTCTTT.

V usage is TRBV11-2 and J usage is TRBJ2-7, with D tentatively TRBD1 (6 bases). There are 15 residues in the CDR3. V was clipped by 0 bases and J by 3 bases, with 12 bases between them. CDR1 and CDR2 from the germline V gene are SGHAT and FQNNGV. The CDR3 nucleotides are TGTGCCAGCAGCTTAGAGGGGGCCACCTACTACGAGCAGTACTTC. Translated: CASSLEGATYYEQYF.

For the CDR3, the DNA is TGTGCCAGCTCACCACCTGACACCTACTACGAGCAGTACTTC. Its translation is CASSPPDTYYEQYF. The chain recombines TRBV18 with TRBJ2-7; D is unresolved. Germline assignment: CDR1 KGHSH and CDR2 LQKENI. With 0 bases removed from V and 3 bases from J, the gap between germline ends came to 9 bases. The CDR3 covers 14 residues.

This clone was observed a handful of times. The rearrangement links TRBV6-1 to TRBJ2-2, with TRBD2 as a possible D gene (6 bases). V lost 2 bases and J lost 6, with 19 bases in between. In germline, CDR1 is MNHNS, CDR2 SASEGT. The CDR3 is made up of 17 amino acids. The CDR3 nucleotides are TGTGCCAGCAGTGAAAGGCTCCTCGGGGGAACCGCCGGGGAGCTGTTTTTT. Protein sequence: CASSERLLGGTAGELFF.

In nucleotides, the CDR3 is TGCGCCAGCAAGGACAGGGAAAGCACAGATACGCAGTATTTT. It yields the protein CASKDRESTDTQYF. The chain joins TRBV10-1 to TRBJ2-3, with TRBD1 identical over 8 bases. Per germline, CDR1 WNHNN and CDR2 SYGVQD (reference sequence). CDR3 size: 14 residues. V lost 7 bases to trimming and J lost 0 bases; unmatched junction nucleotides: 3.

This clone was counted only a few times. V usage is TRBV30 and J usage is TRBJ1-5; D is unclear. Trimming removed 5 bases from V and 7 bases from J, with 15 bases in between. CDR1 is GTSNPN and CDR2 is SVGIG in the germline V gene (reference sequence). The CDR3 totals 13 residues. The CDR3 region is CAWGGRVGQPQHF. The CDR3 nucleotides are TGTGCCTGGGGAGGGCGGGTCGGACAGCCCCAGCATTTT. The full variable domain, in which reference TRBV30 and TRBJ1-5 provide the parts outside the CDR3, is SQTIHQWPATLVQPVGSPLSLECTVEGTSNPNLYWYRQAAGRGLQLLFYSVGIGQISSEVPQNLSASRPQDRQFILSSKKLLLSDSGFYLCAWGGRVGQPQHFGDGTRLSIL.

The rearrangement uses TRBV7-6 and TRBJ2-7; no firm D call. The CDR3 sequence is 14 residues long. CDR1 SGHVS and CDR2 FNYEAQ come from the germline V gene. V lost 1 base to trimming and J lost 2 bases, with 9 bases between them. The CDR3 DNA reads as TGTGCCAGCAGCTTAGGAAGGGTGGCCTACGAGCAGTACTTC. Translating gives CASSLGRVAYEQYF.

V and J are TRBV30 and TRBJ1-2, with 7 bases fitting TRBD1. This CDR3 has 12 residues. J lost 2 bases, V lost 5 bases, and 2 bases had no gene match. Germline CDR1 reads GTSNPN; CDR2 reads SVGIG (reference sequence). This CDR3 is CAWDRVNYGYTF. The CDR3 bases are TGTGCCTGGGACAGGGTAAACTATGGCTACACCTTC. The entire variable domain, with the rest obtained from reference TRBV30 and TRBJ1-2, is as follows: SQTIHQWPATLVQPVGSPLSLECTVEGTSNPNLYWYRQAAGRGLQLLFYSVGIGQISSEVPQNLSASRPQDRQFILSSKKLLLSDSGFYLCAWDRVNYGYTFGSGTRLTVV.

The rearrangement uses TRBV12-5 and TRBJ2-7, with D possibly TRBD1 on 6 matching bases. Trimming took off 1 base at V and 3 bases at J, with 13 bases between the two ends. Germline V lookup: CDR1 LGHNT, CDR2 FRNRAP. The length of the CDR3 is 15 residues. The DNA for the CDR3 is TGTGCTAGTGGTTTGGCCCAGGGACAACTCTACGAGCAGTACTTC. This codes for CASGLAQGQLYEQYF.

The DNA for the CDR3 is TGCGCCAGCAGCCCGTCGGGAGAAGGTCGCTATGGCTACACCTTC. Translation gives CASSPSGEGRYGYTF. V and J are TRBV5-1 and TRBJ1-2, with D uncertain. The CDR3 is 15 residues long. V lost 4 bases to trimming and J lost 4 bases, with 17 bases between them. From germline, CDR1 is SGHRS and CDR2 YFSETQ.

The V and J genes are TRBV6-4 and TRBJ2-2; D ambiguous. The CDR3 has 16 amino acids. The germline V and J ends were trimmed by 0 bases and 2 bases, with 10 bases remaining between them. The germline CDR1 and CDR2 sequences are MRHNA and SNTAGT. The CDR3 nucleotides are TGTGCCAGCAGTGACTCTTACGGAAGTAACACCGGGGAGCTGTTTTTT. It codes for CASSDSYGSNTGELFF.